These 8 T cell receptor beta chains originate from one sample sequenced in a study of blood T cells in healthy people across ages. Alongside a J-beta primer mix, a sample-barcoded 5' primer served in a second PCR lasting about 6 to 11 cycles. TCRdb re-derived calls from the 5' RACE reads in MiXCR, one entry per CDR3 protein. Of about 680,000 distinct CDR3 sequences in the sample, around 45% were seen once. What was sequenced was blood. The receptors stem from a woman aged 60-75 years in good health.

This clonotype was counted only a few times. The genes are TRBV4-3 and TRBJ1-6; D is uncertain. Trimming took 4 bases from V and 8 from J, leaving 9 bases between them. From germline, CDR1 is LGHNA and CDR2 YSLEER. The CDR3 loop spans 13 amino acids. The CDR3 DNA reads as TGCGCCAGCAGCCCCATCGTTTATTCACCCCTCCACTTT. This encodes CASSPIVYSPLHF.

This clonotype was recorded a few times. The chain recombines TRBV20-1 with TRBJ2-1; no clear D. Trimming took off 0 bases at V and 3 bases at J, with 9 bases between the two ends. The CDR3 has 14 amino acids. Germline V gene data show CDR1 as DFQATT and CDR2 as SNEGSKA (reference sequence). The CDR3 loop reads CSARDLTGYNEQFF. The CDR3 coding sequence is TGCAGTGCTAGAGATCTGACTGGCTACAATGAGCAGTTCTTC.

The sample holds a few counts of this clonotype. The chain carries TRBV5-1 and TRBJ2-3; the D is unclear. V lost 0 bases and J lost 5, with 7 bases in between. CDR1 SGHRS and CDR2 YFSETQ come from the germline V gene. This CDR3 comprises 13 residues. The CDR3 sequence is CASSLEGVDTQYF. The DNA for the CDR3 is TGCGCCAGCAGCTTGGAAGGAGTAGATACGCAGTATTTT.

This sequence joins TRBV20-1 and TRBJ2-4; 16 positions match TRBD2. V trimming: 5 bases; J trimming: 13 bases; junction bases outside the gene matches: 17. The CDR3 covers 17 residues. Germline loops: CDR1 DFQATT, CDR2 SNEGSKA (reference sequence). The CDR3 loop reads CSAETPGLAGGRNEQYF. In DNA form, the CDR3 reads TGCAGTGCTGAGACTCCGGGACTAGCGGGAGGGCGGAATGAGCAGTACTTC.

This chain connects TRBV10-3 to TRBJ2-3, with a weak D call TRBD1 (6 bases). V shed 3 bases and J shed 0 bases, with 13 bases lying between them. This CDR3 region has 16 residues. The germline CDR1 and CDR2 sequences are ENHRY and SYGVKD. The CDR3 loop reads CAISDLRGGSTDTQYF. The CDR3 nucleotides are TGTGCCATCAGTGACCTCAGGGGTGGGAGCACAGATACGCAGTATTTT.

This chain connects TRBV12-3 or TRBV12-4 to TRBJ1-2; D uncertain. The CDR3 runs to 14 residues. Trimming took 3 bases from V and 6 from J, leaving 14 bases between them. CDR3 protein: CASSFGSVRNGYTF. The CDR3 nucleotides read TGTGCCAGCAGTTTCGGGAGTGTGAGGAATGGCTACACCTTC.

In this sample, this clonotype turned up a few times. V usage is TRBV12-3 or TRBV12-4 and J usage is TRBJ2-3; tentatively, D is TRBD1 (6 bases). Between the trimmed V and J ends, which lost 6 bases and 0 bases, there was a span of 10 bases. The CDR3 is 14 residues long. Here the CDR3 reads CASRRTASTDTQYF. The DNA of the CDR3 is TGTGCCAGCAGACGGACAGCTAGCACAGATACGCAGTATTTT.

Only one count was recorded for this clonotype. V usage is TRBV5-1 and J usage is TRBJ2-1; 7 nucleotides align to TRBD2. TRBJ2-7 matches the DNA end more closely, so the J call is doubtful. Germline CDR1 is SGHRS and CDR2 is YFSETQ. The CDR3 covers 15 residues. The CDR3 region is CASSLGPSGYNEQYF. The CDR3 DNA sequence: TGCGCCAGCAGCTTGGGGCCTAGCGGATACAATGAGCAGTACTTC.